The source of this TCR beta chain is a study of OX40 agonist ivuxolimab in advanced cancers. Study outcomes and limitations: Antigen targets of the expanded peripheral T cells went undetermined.

From germline, CDR1 is SGHNT and CDR2 YYREEE (reference sequence). This CDR3 comprises 14 residues. With V trimmed by 4 bases and J by 7 bases, 10 bases remained unmatched. On this clone itself: Antigen specificity is unknown.

Some clones are missing from TCRdb's copy, which holds only in-frame ones; the method was immunoSEQ multiplex PCR. The sample has 90,000 to 95,000 clones, approximately 87% seen once. This sequence joins TRBV5-4 and TRBJ1-1; 7 bases align to TRBD1. Sample: CD4+ or CD8+ T cells sorted from blood, taken in a trial of the OX40 agonist ivuxolimab. This sequence was found in an adult with an advanced solid tumor such as melanoma, head and neck, liver or kidney cancer. The chain's CDR3 is CASSLDRVAGEAFF. The CDR3 DNA sequence: TGTGCCAGCAGCCTTGACAGGGTAGCGGGTGAAGCTTTCTTT.